The 13 T cell receptor beta chains presented below share a single source sample, sequenced in a study of regulatory T cells in long-lasting Graves disease. This sample's time point: newly diagnosed GD, antithyroid drugs for less than 3 months. PBMC RNA served as the TCR library source. Arm-PCR of CDR3 regions and iRepertoire HTBI primers were the basis on which TCR beta libraries were built. TCRdb re-analysed the multiplex PCR reads in MiXCR, keeping a single row per CDR3 protein. The sample lists 540,000 or so distinct CDR3 sequences; approximately 13% were seen once. This sample also belongs to another study, concerning T cells in Graves' hyperthyroidism and ophthalmopathy.

The material sequenced was peripheral blood mononuclear cells (PBMCs), taken at new diagnosis, from a patient treated with antithyroid drugs. All receptors derive from a man aged 30 to 45 with Graves disease.

The chain has TRBV7-3 and TRBJ2-5, with D possibly being TRBD2 (7 bases). This CDR3 has 14 residues. Germline V gene data show CDR1 as SGHTA and CDR2 as FQGTGA. V lost 5 bases, J lost 5 bases, and 15 bases lay in between. CDR3 in DNA: TGTGCCAGCAGCGTGGTGGGGGGGCGGGAGACCCAGTACTTC. Encoded protein: CASSVVGGRETQYF.

In this sample, this clonotype turned up a few times. V is TRBV5-1 and J is TRBJ1-2; no clear D. Germline V gene lookup returns CDR1 SGHRS and CDR2 YFSETQ. The V and J ends lost 5 bases and 6 bases respectively, with 11 bases between them. CDR3 length equals 12 residues. CDR3 region: CASRVSPHGYTF. CDR3 DNA sequence: TGCGCCAGCAGGGTCAGTCCTCATGGCTACACCTTC.

This clonotype has only a few counts. V and J are TRBV20-1 and TRBJ1-5; D perhaps matches TRBD1 (5 bases). The CDR3 is made up of 10 amino acids. Germline lookup yields CDR1 DFQATT and CDR2 SNEGSKA (reference sequence). Trimming shortened V by 8 bases and J by 4 bases, and 6 bases separated the two germline ends. CDR3 sequence reads: CSWGNQPQHF. The CDR3 DNA reads TGCAGTTGGGGGAATCAGCCCCAGCATTTT.

Many counts were recorded for this clonotype. The genes are TRBV5-5 and TRBJ2-5; 7 bases map to TRBD1. V shed 2 bases, J shed 5 bases, and the junction held 6 bases outside the gene matches. The CDR3 has 14 residues. CDR1 and CDR2 from the germline V gene are SGHKS and YYEKEE (reference sequence). CDR3 in amino acids: CASSLGGVRETQYF. In nucleotides, the CDR3 is TGTGCCAGCAGCTTAGGGGGCGTGAGGGAGACCCAGTACTTC.

This clonotype was picked up many times. V and J are TRBV15 and TRBJ1-1; possibly TRBD1 for D (6 bases). V dropped 3 bases and J dropped 7 bases, with 15 bases sitting between them. The germline CDR1 and CDR2 sequences are LNHNV and YYDKDF (reference sequence). The CDR3 loop spans 14 amino acids. The CDR3 region has the DNA TGTGCCACCAGCAGGAACAGGGCGTGGGGTGAAGCTTTCTTT. It encodes CATSRNRAWGEAFF.

Many counts were recorded for this clonotype. The chain couples TRBV29-1 to TRBJ1-2, with 8 positions matching TRBD1. The germline V gene encodes CDR1 SQVTM and CDR2 ANQGSEA. This CDR3 comprises 17 residues. Trimming removed 4 bases from V and 4 bases from J; junction bases left unmatched: 17. CDR3 region: CSVAGVGDRSTVYGYTF. The DNA for the CDR3 is TGCAGCGTTGCTGGAGTTGGGGACAGGTCTACGGTCTATGGCTACACCTTC.

This clonotype showed up many times. This chain connects TRBV30 to TRBJ1-2, with 7 bases lining up with TRBD1. Germline CDR1 and CDR2: GTSNPN and SVGIG (reference sequence). V trimming: 5 bases; J trimming: 3 bases; junction bases outside the gene matches: 0. CDR3 length: 11 amino acids. The CDR3 loop is CAWDRDYGYTF. DNA for the CDR3: TGTGCCTGGGACAGGGACTATGGCTACACCTTC.

This clonotype was detected only a few times. Here the CDR3 omits its conserved ending phenylalanine or tryptophan, so a read error is the likely source. The rearrangement uses TRBV27 and TRBJ2-7; D call uncertain. Deletions cut 3 bases from V and 2 bases from J, with 14 bases between. The CDR3 consists of 15 residues. Germline-derived CDR1 and CDR2 are MNHEY and SMNVEV (reference sequence). CDR3 amino acids: CASSFRAEETYEQYS. The CDR3, as DNA: TGTGCCAGCAGTTTCCGAGCAGAAGAAACCTACGAGCAGTACTCC.

On this clonotype itself: The junction does not match germline at one end; this may be a read error. V gene TRBV18 combines with J gene TRBJ1-2; no clear D gene. Germline assignment: CDR1 KGHSH and CDR2 LQKENI. The CDR3 is made up of 14 amino acids. CDR3 nucleotide sequence: TGTGCCAGCTCACCACCCAACCGGAGGTATGGCCACACCTTC. Translating gives CASSPPNRRYGHTF.

This clonotype was seen once. A read error is possible here, since a much larger clone lies one base away. The chain links TRBV3-1 to TRBJ2-7, with 8 nucleotides matching TRBD2. Germline V gene data show CDR1 as LGHDT and CDR2 as YNNKEL (reference sequence). CDR3 size: 13 residues. The trim removed 5 bases at V and 3 bases at J, leaving 3 bases unmatched. Written as DNA, the CDR3 is TGTGCCAGCAGCATAGCGGGGAACTACGAGCAGTACTTC. It translates to CASSIAGNYEQYF.

This clonotype was detected only a few times. The chain links TRBV19 to TRBJ2-6, with D possibly TRBD2 on 6 matching bases. The germline CDR1 and CDR2 sequences are LNHDA and SQIVND (reference sequence). V dropped 8 bases and J dropped 0 bases, with 11 bases sitting between them. The CDR3 length is 15 residues. In nucleotides, the CDR3 is TGTGCCAGTTTGGGACTGCGCTCTGGGGCCAACGTCCTGACTTTC. Its protein product is CASLGLRSGANVLTF.

This clonotype was detected many times. This rearrangement joins TRBV7-9 to TRBJ2-7; no clear D. Germline V gene data show CDR1 as SEHNR and CDR2 as FQNEAQ (reference sequence). The CDR3 has 15 amino acids. V was shortened by 4 bases and J by 0 bases, with 13 bases between the two germline ends. The CDR3 is CASSSSIGGSYEQYF. CDR3 DNA sequence: TGTGCCAGCAGCTCTTCCATTGGCGGCTCCTACGAGCAGTACTTC.

The rearrangement links TRBV20-1 to TRBJ1-6, with a tentative D call TRBD1 (6 bases). The germline V gene has CDR1 DFQATT and CDR2 SNEGSKA (reference sequence). The CDR3 consists of 14 residues. Trimming took 4 bases from V and 8 from J, leaving 15 bases between them. The CDR3 DNA reads TGCAGTGCTATATGGGGGGCGGGTTATTCACCCCTCCACTTT. It is translated as CSAIWGAGYSPLHF.